This T cell receptor (beta chain) emerged from a study of beta chain features in type 1 diabetes. Expressed TCRB transcripts were sequenced because the entire RNA isolate underwent reverse transcription. Method: immunoSEQ multiplex PCR; TCRdb's copy keeps in-frame clones and lacks some. The table includes about 140,000 clones, less than 11% detected once. Purity of each sorted population was above 95%. To note about this clone: Its antigen is undetermined.

Study results and limitations: For patients and controls alike, PCR might favor shorter templates to the same degree.

V lost 1 base and J lost 5, with 9 bases in between. Per germline, CDR1 SGDLS and CDR2 YYNGEE. CDR3 length: 13 residues. This chain uses TRBV9 with TRBJ2-5; D is unresolved. Sample: naive CD4+ T cells from blood. The TCR was taken from a man between 18 and 35 years old in good health. DNA of the CDR3: TGTGCCAGCAGCGTAACGGTTGTGGAGACCCAGTACTTC. Translated, it gives CASSVTVVETQYF.